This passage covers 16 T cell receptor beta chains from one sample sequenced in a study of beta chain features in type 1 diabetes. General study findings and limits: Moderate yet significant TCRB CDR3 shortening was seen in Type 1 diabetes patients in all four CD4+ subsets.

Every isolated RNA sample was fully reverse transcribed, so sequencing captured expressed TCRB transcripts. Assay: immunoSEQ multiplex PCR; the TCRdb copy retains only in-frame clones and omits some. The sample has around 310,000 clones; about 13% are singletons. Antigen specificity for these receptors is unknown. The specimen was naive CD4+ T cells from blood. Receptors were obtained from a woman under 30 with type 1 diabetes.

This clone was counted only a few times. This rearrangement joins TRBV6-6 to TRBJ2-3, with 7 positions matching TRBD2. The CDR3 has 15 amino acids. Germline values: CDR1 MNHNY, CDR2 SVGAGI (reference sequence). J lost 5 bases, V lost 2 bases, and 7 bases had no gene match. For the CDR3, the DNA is TGTGCCAGCAGTTACAGCGGGGCGGTACGAGATACGCAGTATTTT. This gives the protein CASSYSGAVRDTQYF.

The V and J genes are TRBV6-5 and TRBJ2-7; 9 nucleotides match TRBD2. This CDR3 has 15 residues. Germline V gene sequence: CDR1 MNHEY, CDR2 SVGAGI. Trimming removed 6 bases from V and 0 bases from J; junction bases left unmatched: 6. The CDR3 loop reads CASRRLADSSYEQYF. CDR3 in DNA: TGTGCCAGCAGGCGACTAGCGGATAGCTCCTACGAGCAGTACTTC.

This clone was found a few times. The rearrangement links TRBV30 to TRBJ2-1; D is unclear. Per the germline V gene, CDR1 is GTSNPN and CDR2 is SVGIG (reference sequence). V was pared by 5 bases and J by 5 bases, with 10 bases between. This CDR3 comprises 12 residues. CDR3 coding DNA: TGTGCCTGGCGCGGCCCAGACAATGAGCAGTTCTTC. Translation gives CAWRGPDNEQFF.

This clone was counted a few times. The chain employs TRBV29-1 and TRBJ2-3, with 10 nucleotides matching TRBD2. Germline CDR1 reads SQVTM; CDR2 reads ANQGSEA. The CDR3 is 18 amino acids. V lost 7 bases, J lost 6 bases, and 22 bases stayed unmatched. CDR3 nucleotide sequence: TGCAGCGCCTTGGGAGGGCTAGCGGGAGAGGGGGGCCGGGATACGCAGTATTTT. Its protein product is CSALGGLAGEGGRDTQYF.

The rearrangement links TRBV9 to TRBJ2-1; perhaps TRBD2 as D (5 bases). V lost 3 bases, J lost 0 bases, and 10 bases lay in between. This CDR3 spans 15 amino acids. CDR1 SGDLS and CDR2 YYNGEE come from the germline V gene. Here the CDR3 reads CASSGTFSSYNEQFF. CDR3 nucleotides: TGTGCCAGCAGCGGGACTTTCAGCTCCTACAATGAGCAGTTCTTC.

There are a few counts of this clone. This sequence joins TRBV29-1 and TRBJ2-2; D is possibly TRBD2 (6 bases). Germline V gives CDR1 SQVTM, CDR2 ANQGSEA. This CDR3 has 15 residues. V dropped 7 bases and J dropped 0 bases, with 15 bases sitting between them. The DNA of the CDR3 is TGCAGCGCCCACGTGGGGGGAACGAACACCGGGGAGCTGTTTTTT. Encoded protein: CSAHVGGTNTGELFF.

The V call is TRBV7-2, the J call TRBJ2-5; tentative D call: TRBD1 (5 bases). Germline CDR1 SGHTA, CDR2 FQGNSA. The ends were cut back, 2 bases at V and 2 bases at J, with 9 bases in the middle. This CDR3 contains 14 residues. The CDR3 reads CASSLKGVQETQYF. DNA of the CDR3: TGTGCCAGCAGCTTAAAAGGGGTACAAGAGACCCAGTACTTC.

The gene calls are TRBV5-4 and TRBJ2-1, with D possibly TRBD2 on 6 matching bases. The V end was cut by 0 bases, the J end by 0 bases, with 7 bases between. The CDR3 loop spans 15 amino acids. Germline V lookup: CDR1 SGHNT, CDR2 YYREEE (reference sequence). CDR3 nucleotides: TGTGCCAGCAGCTTGGTCGGGAGCTCCTACAATGAGCAGTTCTTC. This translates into CASSLVGSSYNEQFF.

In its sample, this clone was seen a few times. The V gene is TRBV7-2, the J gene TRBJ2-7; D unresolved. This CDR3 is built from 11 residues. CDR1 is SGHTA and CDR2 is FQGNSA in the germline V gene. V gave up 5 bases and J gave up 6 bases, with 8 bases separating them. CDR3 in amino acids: CASSVRFEQYF. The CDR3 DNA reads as TGTGCCAGCAGCGTCCGTTTCGAGCAGTACTTC.

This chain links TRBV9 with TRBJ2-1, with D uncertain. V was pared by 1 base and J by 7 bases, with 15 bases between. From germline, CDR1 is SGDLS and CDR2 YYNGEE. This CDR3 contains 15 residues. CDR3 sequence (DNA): TGTGCCAGCAGCGTATCCCACTCCCAGGCGAATGAGCAGTTCTTC. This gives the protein CASSVSHSQANEQFF. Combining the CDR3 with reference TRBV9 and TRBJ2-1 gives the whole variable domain DSGVTQTPKHLITATGQRVTLRCSPRSGDLSVYWYQQSLDQGLQFLIQYYNGEERAKGNILERFSAQQFPDLHSELNLSSLELGDSALYFCASSVSHSQANEQFFGPGTRLTVL.

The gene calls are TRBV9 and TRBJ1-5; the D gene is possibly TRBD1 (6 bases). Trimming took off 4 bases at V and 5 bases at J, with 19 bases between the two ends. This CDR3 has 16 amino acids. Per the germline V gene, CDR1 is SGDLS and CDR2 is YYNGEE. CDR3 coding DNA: TGTGCCAGCAGCCCAGAGGGGGGGGCACTGGATCAGCCCCAGCATTTT. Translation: CASSPEGGALDQPQHF.

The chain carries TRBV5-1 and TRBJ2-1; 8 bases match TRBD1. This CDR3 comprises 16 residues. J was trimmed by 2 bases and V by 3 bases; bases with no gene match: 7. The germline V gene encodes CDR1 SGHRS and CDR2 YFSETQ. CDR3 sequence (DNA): TGCGCCAGCAGCTCCCGACAGGGGTTGACCTACAATGAGCAGTTCTTC. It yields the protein CASSSRQGLTYNEQFF.

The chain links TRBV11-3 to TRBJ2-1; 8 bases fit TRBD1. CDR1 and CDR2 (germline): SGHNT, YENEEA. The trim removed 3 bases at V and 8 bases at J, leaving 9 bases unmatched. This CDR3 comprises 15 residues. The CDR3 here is CASSFGQGVVHEQFF. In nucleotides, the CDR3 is TGTGCCAGCAGCTTCGGACAGGGAGTGGTCCATGAGCAGTTCTTC.

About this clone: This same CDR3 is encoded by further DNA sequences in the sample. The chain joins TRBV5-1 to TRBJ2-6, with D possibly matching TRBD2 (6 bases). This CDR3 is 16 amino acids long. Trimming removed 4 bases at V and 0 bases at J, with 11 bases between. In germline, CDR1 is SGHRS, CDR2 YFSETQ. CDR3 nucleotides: TGCGCCAGCAGCGGCGACGGGAGCTCTGGGGCCAACGTCCTGACTTTC. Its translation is CASSGDGSSGANVLTF. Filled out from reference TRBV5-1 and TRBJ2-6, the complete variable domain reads KAGVTQTPRYLIKTRGQQVTLSCSPISGHRSVSWYQQTPGQGLQFLFEYFSETQRNKGNFPGRFSGRQFSNSRSEMNVSTLELGDSALYLCASSGDGSSGANVLTFGAGSRLTVL.

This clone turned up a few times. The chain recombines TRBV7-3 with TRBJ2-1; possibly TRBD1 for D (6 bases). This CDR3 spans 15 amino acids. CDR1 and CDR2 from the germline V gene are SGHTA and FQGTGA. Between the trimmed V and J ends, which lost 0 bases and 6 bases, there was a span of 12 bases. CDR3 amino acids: CASSLTWGRGNEQFF. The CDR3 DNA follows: TGTGCCAGCAGCTTAACTTGGGGGCGAGGCAATGAGCAGTTCTTC.

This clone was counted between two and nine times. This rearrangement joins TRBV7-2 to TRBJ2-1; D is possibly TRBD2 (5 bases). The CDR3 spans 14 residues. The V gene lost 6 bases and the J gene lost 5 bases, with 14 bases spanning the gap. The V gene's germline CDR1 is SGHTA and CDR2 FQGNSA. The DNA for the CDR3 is TGTGCCAGCAGTCGAACTAGATCCCACAATGAGCAGTTCTTC. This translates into CASSRTRSHNEQFF.